The 28 T cell receptor beta chains below all came from one sample that was sequenced in a study of cytomegalovirus exposure and HLA in healthy donors. This PCR relied on a set of 60 Vbeta primers and 13 Jbeta primers. The protocol was immunoSEQ multiplex PCR, while the TCRdb copy is restricted to in-frame clones and leaves out a portion. Among roughly 100,000 clones listed, approximately 79% were seen once. What was sequenced was PBMCs. The receptors derive from a man aged 55 to 70 in good health and CMV-seronegative.

This clone has just one count. V is TRBV7-2 and J is TRBJ2-2, with TRBD2 matching over 7 bases. Germline-derived CDR1 and CDR2 are SGHTA and FQGNSA. The CDR3 covers 16 residues. J gave up 0 bases and V 5 bases, and 6 bases lay outside the gene matches. The CDR3 reads CASSRQRGANTGELFF. The CDR3 DNA sequence: TGTGCCAGCAGCCGCCAGCGGGGCGCGAACACCGGGGAGCTGTTTTTT.

This chain joins TRBV5-1 and TRBJ1-1; D is unresolved. V was shortened by 5 bases and J by 5 bases, with 25 bases between the two germline ends. There are 17 residues in the CDR3. From germline, CDR1 is SGHRS and CDR2 YFSETQ. For the CDR3, the DNA is TGCGCCAGCAGTTTGAGTACCGGGCCGGGGAGCGGAACTGAAGCTTTCTTT. It yields the protein CASSLSTGPGSGTEAFF.

V gene TRBV7-3 combines with J gene TRBJ2-3; D is possibly TRBD2 (5 bases). Germline lookup yields CDR1 SGHTA and CDR2 FQGTGA. There are 13 residues in the CDR3. V gave up 5 bases and J gave up 4 bases, with 10 bases separating them. This CDR3 is CASSSGGSDTQYF. CDR3 nucleotides: TGTGCCAGCAGCAGCGGTGGGTCAGATACGCAGTATTTT. The full variable domain, in which reference TRBV7-3 and TRBJ2-3 provide the parts outside the CDR3, is GAGVSQTPSNKVTEKGKYVELRCDPISGHTALYWYRQSLGQGPEFLIYFQGTGAADDSGLPNDRFFAVRPEGSVSTLKIQRTERGDSAVYLCASSSGGSDTQYFGPGTRLTVL.

CDR3 sequence reads: CASSVYGINQPQHF. The CDR3 DNA reads as TGTGCCAGCAGTGTTTACGGGATAAATCAGCCCCAGCATTTT. This chain uses TRBV6-1 with TRBJ1-5; no clear D gene. Germline CDR1 reads MNHNS; CDR2 reads SASEGT. The V and J ends lost 4 bases and 4 bases respectively, with 11 bases between them. CDR3 length: 14 residues.

In regard to this clone: In the same sample, other DNA sequences code for this CDR3. The V call is TRBV7-9, the J call TRBJ1-6, with a weak D call TRBD1 (5 bases). This CDR3 has 14 amino acids. Germline V CDR1 and CDR2: SEHNR, FQNEAQ (reference sequence). V dropped 6 bases and J dropped 6 bases, with 12 bases sitting between them. DNA of the CDR3: TGTGCCAGCAGGGAAACAGGTGTTAATTCACCCCTCCACTTT. Its protein product is CASRETGVNSPLHF. Based on the CDR3 plus reference TRBV7-9 and TRBJ1-6, the full variable domain is DTGVSQNPRHKITKRGQNVTFRCDPISEHNRLYWYRQTLGQGPEFLTYFQNEAQLEKSRLLSDRFSAERPKGSFSTLEIQRTEQGDSAMYLCASRETGVNSPLHFGNGTRLTVT.

The rearrangement links TRBV30 to TRBJ1-4; tentative D call: TRBD1 (6 bases). Germline CDR1 is GTSNPN and CDR2 is SVGIG (reference sequence). The CDR3 runs to 13 residues. Deletions cut 1 base from V and 4 bases from J, with 7 bases between. This CDR3 is CAWSGQDNEKLFF. CDR3 coding DNA: TGTGCCTGGAGTGGACAGGATAATGAAAAACTGTTTTTT.

The chain combines TRBV11-2 with TRBJ1-4, with TRBD1 matching 10 bases. The V gene's germline CDR1 is SGHAT and CDR2 FQNNGV. CDR3 size: 15 residues. V trimming: 5 bases; J trimming: 8 bases; junction bases outside the gene matches: 8. The CDR3 protein is CASSPRQGAGEKLFF. CDR3 bases: TGTGCCAGCAGCCCTCGACAGGGGGCAGGGGAAAAACTGTTTTTT. Complete variable domain (other parts from reference TRBV11-2 and TRBJ1-4): EAGVAQSPRYKIIEKRQSVAFWCNPISGHATLYWYQQILGQGPKLLIQFQNNGVVDDSQLPKDRFSAERLKGVDSTLKIQPAKLEDSAVYLCASSPRQGAGEKLFFGSGTQLSVL.

This clone was recorded once. The V gene is TRBV6-6, the J gene TRBJ2-2; tentative D call: TRBD1 (6 bases). CDR1 is MNHNY and CDR2 is SVGAGI in the germline V gene (reference sequence). V dropped 4 bases and J dropped 4 bases, with 16 bases sitting between them. The CDR3 totals 16 residues. The CDR3, as DNA: TGTGCCAGCAGTTTAAATAGGGGACATTCCACCGGGGAGCTGTTTTTT. This sequence encodes CASSLNRGHSTGELFF.

The V call is TRBV7-2, the J call TRBJ1-5, with D maybe TRBD1 (6 bases). CDR3 length: 15 residues. The germline V gene has CDR1 SGHTA and CDR2 FQGNSA. Trimming removed 5 bases from V and 10 bases from J, with 21 bases in between. CDR3 sequence: CASSRLQGMIEPQHF. DNA of the CDR3: TGTGCCAGCAGCCGCCTTCAGGGGATGATCGAACCCCAGCATTTT.

The V call is TRBV4-2, the J call TRBJ2-7, with TRBD1 matching 9 bases. Per the germline V gene, CDR1 is LGHNA and CDR2 is YNFKEQ. V shed 5 bases and J 5 bases; nucleotides not matched to a gene: 7. There are 14 residues in the CDR3. The DNA for the CDR3 is TGTGCCAGCAGCTGGGGACAGGGATATGACGAGCAGTACTTC. Encoded protein: CASSWGQGYDEQYF.

The chain combines TRBV7-8 with TRBJ2-7, with 12 positions matching TRBD1. Germline V gene lookup returns CDR1 SGHVS and CDR2 FQNEAQ. The CDR3 is 15 amino acids. The J segment lost 3 bases and the V segment lost 5 bases, leaving 5 bases of the junction unmatched. CDR3 in amino acids: CASSGTGGYLYEQYV. In DNA, the CDR3 is TGTGCCAGCAGCGGGACAGGGGGCTATCTCTACGAGCAGTACGTC.

The V and J genes are TRBV5-1 and TRBJ2-1; possible D gene TRBD1, 5 bases. Trimming removed 1 base from V and 0 bases from J, with 11 bases in between. This CDR3 comprises 16 residues. In germline, CDR1 is SGHRS, CDR2 YFSETQ. CDR3 nucleotides: TGCGCCAGCAGCTTGAGGGGCGGCCGCTCCTACAATGAGCAGTTCTTC. The encoded protein is CASSLRGGRSYNEQFF. Looking up the rest from reference TRBV5-1 and TRBJ2-1 gives the full variable domain: KAGVTQTPRYLIKTRGQQVTLSCSPISGHRSVSWYQQTPGQGLQFLFEYFSETQRNKGNFPGRFSGRQFSNSRSEMNVSTLELGDSALYLCASSLRGGRSYNEQFFGPGTRLTVL.

This clone was detected once. The V call is TRBV11-3, the J call TRBJ2-1; D gene uncertain. With 4 bases removed from V and 10 bases from J, the gap between germline ends came to 11 bases. Germline assignment: CDR1 SGHNT and CDR2 YENEEA. The CDR3 runs to 12 residues. The CDR3 sequence: CASSSYPGEQFF. As DNA, the CDR3 is TGTGCCAGCAGCTCTTATCCCGGGGAGCAGTTCTTC.

This clone was detected a few times. The chain is built from TRBV4-3 and TRBJ2-3; 11 positions match TRBD1. Germline CDR1 is LGHNA and CDR2 is YSLEER. V lost 4 bases and J lost 0; bases outside the gene matches: 3. There are 16 residues in the CDR3. The CDR3 DNA reads TGCGCCAGCAGCCGTGGGACAGGGGGGAGCACAGATACGCAGTATTTT. Translation gives CASSRGTGGSTDTQYF.

This clone ranks as medium-sized (0.01 to 0.1%). The chain couples TRBV4-3 to TRBJ1-5, with 7 bases matching TRBD1. The CDR3 is made up of 15 amino acids. Trimming removed 1 base from V and 5 bases from J; junction bases left unmatched: 5. Germline V gene sequence: CDR1 LGHNA, CDR2 YSLEER. Written as DNA, the CDR3 is TGCGCCAGCAGCCAAGGGTGGGACAGCTATCAGCCCCAGCATTTT. Its translation is CASSQGWDSYQPQHF.

The chain links TRBV5-1 to TRBJ2-3; the D gene is possibly TRBD2 (6 bases). V was pared by 4 bases and J by 8 bases, with 14 bases between. Germline CDR1 reads SGHRS; CDR2 reads YFSETQ. The CDR3 totals 13 residues. The CDR3 DNA reads TGCGCCAGCAGCCGGGACTTTGCACGTACGCAGTATTTT. Protein product: CASSRDFARTQYF. The variable domain in full, with the rest retrieved from reference TRBV5-1 and TRBJ2-3, is KAGVTQTPRYLIKTRGQQVTLSCSPISGHRSVSWYQQTPGQGLQFLFEYFSETQRNKGNFPGRFSGRQFSNSRSEMNVSTLELGDSALYLCASSRDFARTQYFGPGTRLTVL.

J is TRBJ1-2 and V is TRBV5-1; perhaps TRBD1 as D (5 bases). The length of the CDR3 is 14 residues. The V gene lost 4 bases and the J gene lost 3 bases, with 13 bases spanning the gap. CDR1 SGHRS and CDR2 YFSETQ come from the germline V gene. The CDR3 DNA sequence: TGCGCCAGCAGCCTTATCCCGGGGGACTATGGCTACACCTTC. Translating gives CASSLIPGDYGYTF. Variable domain in full (rest from reference TRBV5-1 and TRBJ1-2): KAGVTQTPRYLIKTRGQQVTLSCSPISGHRSVSWYQQTPGQGLQFLFEYFSETQRNKGNFPGRFSGRQFSNSRSEMNVSTLELGDSALYLCASSLIPGDYGYTFGSGTRLTVV.

The chain employs TRBV6-1 and TRBJ2-7; D might be TRBD2 (5 bases). The ends were cut back, 6 bases at V and 3 bases at J, with 9 bases in the middle. Germline assignment: CDR1 MNHNS and CDR2 SASEGT. CDR3 length equals 12 residues. The CDR3 region has the DNA TGTGCCAGCAGCCGCGGACTCTACGAGCAGTACGTC. It is translated as CASSRGLYEQYV.

DNA for the CDR3: TGTGCCAGCAGCTTAGGGACAGGGTACTATGGCTACACCTTC. Amino acids: CASSLGTGYYGYTF. The chain couples TRBV5-4 to TRBJ1-2, with TRBD1 identical over 9 bases. The germline V gene encodes CDR1 SGHNT and CDR2 YYREEE (reference sequence). The CDR3 consists of 14 residues. V shed 2 bases and J 3 bases; nucleotides not matched to a gene: 2. Looking up the rest from reference TRBV5-4 and TRBJ1-2 gives the full variable domain: ETGVTQSPTHLIKTRGQQVTLRCSSQSGHNTVSWYQQALGQGPQFIFQYYREEENGRGNFPPRFSGLQFPNYSSELNVNALELDDSALYLCASSLGTGYYGYTFGSGTRLTVV.

The rearrangement joins TRBV27 to TRBJ2-7; 7 bases align to TRBD1. V lost 6 bases and J lost 2; bases outside the gene matches: 10. Germline assignment: CDR1 MNHEY and CDR2 SMNVEV (reference sequence). This CDR3 has 15 amino acids. The CDR3, as DNA: TGTGCCAGCAGCCACGGGACAGCCCCAACCTACGAGCAGTACTTC. This codes for CASSHGTAPTYEQYF.

The chain links TRBV15 to TRBJ1-1; 9 bases are shared with TRBD1. Looked up from germline, CDR1 is LNHNV and CDR2 is YYDKDF (reference sequence). The CDR3 spans 15 residues. The V and J ends lost 4 bases and 5 bases, in that order; junction bases with no gene match: 8. The CDR3 protein is CATSNRDRGWTEAFF. CDR3 nucleotides: TGTGCCACCAGCAACCGAGACAGGGGGTGGACTGAAGCTTTCTTT.

The rearrangement uses TRBV28 and TRBJ1-5; D perhaps matches TRBD1 (5 bases). Deletions cut 2 bases from V and 3 bases from J, with 8 bases between. Germline CDR1 is MDHEN and CDR2 is SYDVKM. The CDR3 has 14 residues. The CDR3 protein is CASSLDSINQPQHF. The CDR3 DNA reads as TGTGCCAGCAGTTTAGACAGTATCAATCAGCCCCAGCATTTT.

This sequence joins TRBV5-1 and TRBJ1-5, with TRBD1 matching 7 bases. Germline V gives CDR1 SGHRS, CDR2 YFSETQ. Trimming removed 2 bases from V and 5 bases from J; junction bases left unmatched: 7. The CDR3 length is 15 residues. CDR3 sequence (DNA): TGCGCCAGCAGCTTAGAGGGACAGACCCATCAGCCCCAGCATTTT. It specifies CASSLEGQTHQPQHF. The full variable domain, its missing parts supplied by reference TRBV5-1 and TRBJ1-5, is KAGVTQTPRYLIKTRGQQVTLSCSPISGHRSVSWYQQTPGQGLQFLFEYFSETQRNKGNFPGRFSGRQFSNSRSEMNVSTLELGDSALYLCASSLEGQTHQPQHFGDGTRLSIL.

This chain joins TRBV9 and TRBJ2-1; TRBD1 is a possible D gene (5 bases). CDR3 length: 12 amino acids. V dropped 2 bases and J dropped 7 bases, with 7 bases sitting between them. Germline V gene data show CDR1 as SGDLS and CDR2 as YYNGEE. The CDR3 reads CASSVRTNEQFF. The CDR3 DNA reads TGTGCCAGCAGCGTCCGGACAAATGAGCAGTTCTTC.

Only one count was recorded for this clone. The V call is TRBV27, the J call TRBJ2-7; D is uncertain. There are 16 residues in the CDR3. Germline CDR1 reads MNHEY; CDR2 reads SMNVEV (reference sequence). The ends were cut back, 6 bases at V and 2 bases at J, with 20 bases in the middle. CDR3: CASSPSTSSLTYEQYF. CDR3 bases: TGTGCCAGCAGCCCCTCTACTTCCTCCCTAACCTACGAGCAGTACTTC.

The chain uses TRBV2 and TRBJ1-5; D uncertain. The CDR3 runs to 14 residues. Germline CDR1 and CDR2: SNHLY and FYNNEI. Trimming removed 2 bases at V and 0 bases at J, with 5 bases between. CDR3 in amino acids: CASSENTSNQPQHF. CDR3 DNA sequence: TGTGCCAGCAGTGAAAACACTAGCAATCAGCCCCAGCATTTT.

The chain has TRBV5-1 and TRBJ2-7; TRBD2 matches 12 bases. CDR3 size: 15 residues. Looked up from germline, CDR1 is SGHRS and CDR2 is YFSETQ. J lost 7 bases, V lost 4 bases, and 9 bases had no gene match. CDR3 region: CASSPGLAGSGEQYV. CDR3 coding DNA: TGCGCCAGCAGCCCGGGACTAGCGGGTTCCGGGGAGCAGTACGTC.

Only one count was recorded for this clone. The same CDR3 is also encoded by other DNA sequences in this sample. The chain combines TRBV19 with TRBJ1-5; TRBD1 matches 9 bases. Germline V lookup: CDR1 LNHDA, CDR2 SQIVND (reference sequence). This CDR3 spans 15 amino acids. The ends lost 2 bases at V and 4 bases at J; junction bases unmatched: 3. CDR3 amino acids: CASSIWGQGNQPQHF. CDR3 sequence (DNA): TGTGCCAGTAGTATATGGGGACAGGGAAATCAGCCCCAGCATTTT.